The T cell receptor (beta chain) under discussion was sequenced for a study of T cell repertoires in cytomegalovirus infection. For the study at large: Recently identified HLA-C-restricted and well-studied HLA-B-restricted CMV epitopes were used. In public TCR beta signatures, there were indications of both CMV infection and matching HLA type. Study results and caveats: There were HLA-C-restricted CMV-specific TCR beta clonotypes dominating the ex vivo response. Individuals carrying CMV plus the relevant HLA were identified by cumulative frequency of public TCR beta families.

TCRdb re-derived calls from the reads in MiXCR, one entry per CDR3 protein. This table holds about 770,000 distinct CDR3 sequences, roughly 28% found once. In regard to this clonotype: Its antigen is currently unknown.

Germline lookup yields CDR1 SQVTM and CDR2 ANQGSEA. The CDR3 has 17 residues. V dropped 0 bases and J dropped 4; count of bases not matched to a gene: 13. The chain is built from TRBV29-1 and TRBJ2-5; 8 bases align to TRBD2. The origin of this receptor is a human donor in good health (CMV status not recorded). Some clones in this sample may be carry-over from other donors' samples. The sample in question was cultured CD8+ T cells from PBMCs, obtained from culture after CMV antigen stimulation. The CDR3 nucleotides read TGCAGCGTTGAAGACCCAACTAGCGGAGGTGTTGTAGAGACCCAGTACTTC. Amino acids: CSVEDPTSGGVVETQYF.